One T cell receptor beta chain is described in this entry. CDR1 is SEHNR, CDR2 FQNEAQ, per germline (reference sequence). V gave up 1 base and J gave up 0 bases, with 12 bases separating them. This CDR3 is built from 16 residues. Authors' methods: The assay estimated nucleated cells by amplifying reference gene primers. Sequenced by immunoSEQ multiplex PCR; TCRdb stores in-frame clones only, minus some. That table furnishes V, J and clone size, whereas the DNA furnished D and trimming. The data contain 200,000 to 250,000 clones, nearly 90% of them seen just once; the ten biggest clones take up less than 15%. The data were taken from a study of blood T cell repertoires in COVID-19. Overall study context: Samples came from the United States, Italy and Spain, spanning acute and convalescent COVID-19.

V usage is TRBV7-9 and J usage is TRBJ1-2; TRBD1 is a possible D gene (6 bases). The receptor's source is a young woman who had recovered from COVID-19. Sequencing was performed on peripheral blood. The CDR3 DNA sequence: TGTGCCAGCAGCTTAGACGGGGGGCGAGCTAACTATGGCTACACCTTC. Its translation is CASSLDGGRANYGYTF. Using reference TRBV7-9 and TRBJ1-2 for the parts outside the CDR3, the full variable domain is DTGVSQNPRHKITKRGQNVTFRCDPISEHNRLYWYRQTLGQGPEFLTYFQNEAQLEKSRLLSDRFSAERPKGSFSTLEIQRTEQGDSAMYLCASSLDGGRANYGYTFGSGTRLTVV.